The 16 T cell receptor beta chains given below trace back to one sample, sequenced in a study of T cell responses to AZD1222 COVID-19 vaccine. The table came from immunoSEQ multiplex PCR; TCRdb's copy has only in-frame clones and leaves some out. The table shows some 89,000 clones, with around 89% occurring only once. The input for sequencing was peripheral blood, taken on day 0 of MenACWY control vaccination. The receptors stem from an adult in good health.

In DNA, the CDR3 is TGTGCCAGCAGCTTAGATGTGAATCAGCCCCAGCATTTT. Its protein product is CASSLDVNQPQHF. The gene calls are TRBV11-2 and TRBJ1-5; D not certain. Trimming shortened V by 0 bases and J by 4 bases, and 4 bases separated the two germline ends. Germline values: CDR1 SGHAT, CDR2 FQNNGV. The CDR3 extends over 13 amino acids.

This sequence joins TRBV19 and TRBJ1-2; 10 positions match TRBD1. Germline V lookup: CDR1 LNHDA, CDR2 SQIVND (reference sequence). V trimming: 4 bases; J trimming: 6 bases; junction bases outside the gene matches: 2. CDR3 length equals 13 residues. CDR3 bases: TGTGCCAGTAGTAGGGGGACAGGGGATGGCTACACCTTC. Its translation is CASSRGTGDGYTF. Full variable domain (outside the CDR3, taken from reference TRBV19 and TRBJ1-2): DGGITQSPKYLFRKEGQNVTLSCEQNLNHDAMYWYRQDPGQGLRLIYYSQIVNDFQKGDIAEGYSVSREKKESFPLTVTSAQKNPTAFYLCASSRGTGDGYTFGSGTRLTVV.

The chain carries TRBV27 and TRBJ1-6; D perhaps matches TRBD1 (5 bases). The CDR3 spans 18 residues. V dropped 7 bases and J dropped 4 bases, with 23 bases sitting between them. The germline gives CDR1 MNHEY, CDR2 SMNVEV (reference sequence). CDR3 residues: CASKSLERQWEYNSPLHF. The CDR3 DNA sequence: TGTGCCAGCAAATCCCTAGAGAGACAGTGGGAGTATAATTCACCCCTCCACTTT.

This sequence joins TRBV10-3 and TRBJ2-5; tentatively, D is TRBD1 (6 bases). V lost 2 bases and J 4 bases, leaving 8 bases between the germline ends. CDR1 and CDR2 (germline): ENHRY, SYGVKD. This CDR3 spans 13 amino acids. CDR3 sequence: CAISEATGETQYF. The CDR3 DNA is TGTGCCATCAGTGAGGCGACAGGAGAGACCCAGTACTTC.

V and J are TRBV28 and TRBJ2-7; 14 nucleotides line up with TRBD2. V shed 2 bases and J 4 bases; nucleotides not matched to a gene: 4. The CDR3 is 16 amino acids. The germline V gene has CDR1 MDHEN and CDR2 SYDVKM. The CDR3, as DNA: TGTGCCAGCAGTTTACTTGGGACTAGCGGGAGTTACGAGCAGTACTTC. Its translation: CASSLLGTSGSYEQYF.

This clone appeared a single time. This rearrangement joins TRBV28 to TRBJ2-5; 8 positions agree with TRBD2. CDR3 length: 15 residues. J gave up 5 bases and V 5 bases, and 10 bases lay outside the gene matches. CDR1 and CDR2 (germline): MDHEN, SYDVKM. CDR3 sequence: CASSPTGGAMETQYF. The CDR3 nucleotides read TGTGCCAGCAGTCCTACCGGGGGGGCGATGGAGACCCAGTACTTC.

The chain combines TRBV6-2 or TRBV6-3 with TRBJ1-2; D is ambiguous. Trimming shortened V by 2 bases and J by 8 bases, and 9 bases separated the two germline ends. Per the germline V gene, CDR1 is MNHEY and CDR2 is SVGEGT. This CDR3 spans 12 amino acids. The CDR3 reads CASSYPSSGYTF. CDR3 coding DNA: TGTGCCAGCAGTTACCCCTCGTCCGGCTACACCTTC.

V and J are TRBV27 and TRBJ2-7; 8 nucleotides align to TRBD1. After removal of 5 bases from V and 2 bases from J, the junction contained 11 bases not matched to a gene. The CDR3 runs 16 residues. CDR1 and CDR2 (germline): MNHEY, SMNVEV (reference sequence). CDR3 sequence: CASSPRRTGITYEQYF. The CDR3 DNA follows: TGTGCCAGCAGTCCACGCCGGACAGGGATAACCTACGAGCAGTACTTC.

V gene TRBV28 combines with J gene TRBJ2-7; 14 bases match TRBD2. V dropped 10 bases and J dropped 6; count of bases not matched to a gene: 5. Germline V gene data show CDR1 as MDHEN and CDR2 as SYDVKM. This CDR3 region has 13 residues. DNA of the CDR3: TGTGCCACCACGGGACTAGCGGGAGCCGAGCAGTACTTC. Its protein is CATTGLAGAEQYF.

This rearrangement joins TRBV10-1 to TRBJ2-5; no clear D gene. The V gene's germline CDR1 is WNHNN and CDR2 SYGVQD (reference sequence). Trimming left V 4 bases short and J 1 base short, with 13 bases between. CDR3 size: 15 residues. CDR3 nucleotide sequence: TGCGCCAGCAGTGCTGGAACAGTAACCCAAGAGACCCAGTACTTC. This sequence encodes CASSAGTVTQETQYF.

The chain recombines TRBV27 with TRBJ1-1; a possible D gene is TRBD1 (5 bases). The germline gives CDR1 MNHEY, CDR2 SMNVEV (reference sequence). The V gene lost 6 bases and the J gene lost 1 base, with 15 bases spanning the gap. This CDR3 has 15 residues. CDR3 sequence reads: CASRHGAVTNTEAFF. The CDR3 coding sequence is TGTGCCAGCAGGCACGGGGCAGTCACGAACACTGAAGCTTTCTTT.

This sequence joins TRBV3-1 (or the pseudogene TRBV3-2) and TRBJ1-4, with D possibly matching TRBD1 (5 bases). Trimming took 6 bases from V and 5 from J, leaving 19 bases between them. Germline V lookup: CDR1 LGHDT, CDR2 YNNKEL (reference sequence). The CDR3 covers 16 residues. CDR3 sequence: CASSRIEDSPNEKLFF. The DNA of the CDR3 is TGTGCCAGCAGTCGGATAGAAGACAGTCCAAATGAAAAACTGTTTTTT.

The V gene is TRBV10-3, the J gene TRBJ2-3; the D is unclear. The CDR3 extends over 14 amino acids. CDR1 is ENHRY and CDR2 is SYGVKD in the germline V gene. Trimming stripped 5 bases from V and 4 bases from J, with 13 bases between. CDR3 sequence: CAISLPLEPDTQYF. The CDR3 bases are TGTGCCATCAGTTTACCTCTAGAGCCAGATACGCAGTATTTT.

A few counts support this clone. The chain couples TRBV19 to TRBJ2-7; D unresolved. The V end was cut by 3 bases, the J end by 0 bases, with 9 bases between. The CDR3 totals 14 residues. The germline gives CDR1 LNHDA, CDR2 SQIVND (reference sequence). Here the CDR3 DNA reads TGTGCCAGTAGTATTCAAGAGGACTCCTACGAGCAGTACTTC. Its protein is CASSIQEDSYEQYF.

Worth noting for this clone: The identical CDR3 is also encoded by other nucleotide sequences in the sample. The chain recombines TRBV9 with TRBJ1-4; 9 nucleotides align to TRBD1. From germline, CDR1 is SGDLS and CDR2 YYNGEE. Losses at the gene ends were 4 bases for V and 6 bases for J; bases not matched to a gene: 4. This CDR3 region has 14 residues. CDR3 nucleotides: TGTGCCAGCAGCCCTCGGACAGGGGATGAAAAACTGTTTTTT. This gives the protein CASSPRTGDEKLFF.

CDR3 nucleotide sequence: TGTGCCAGCAGTCTACAGGGGGGGAGCGATGAAAAACTGTTTTTT. It is translated as CASSLQGGSDEKLFF. The V call is TRBV6-5, the J call TRBJ1-4; 8 bases align to TRBD1. This CDR3 comprises 15 residues. V lost 5 bases to trimming and J lost 6 bases; unmatched junction nucleotides: 8. CDR1 is MNHEY, CDR2 SVGAGI, per germline.